The 30 T cell receptor beta chains given below trace back to one sample, sequenced in a study of T cell changes during pregnancy in multiple sclerosis. Produced via immunoSEQ multiplex PCR; TCRdb's table is partial and in-frame only. The sample includes around 95,000 clones, 90% to 95% seen only once; the top ten take roughly 2.1%. The sequenced sample was peripheral blood, obtained after pregnancy. Receptor source: a female donor in good health, enrolled as a control in a pregnancy study.

The rearrangement links TRBV28 to TRBJ2-7; 8 bases are shared with TRBD2. The CDR3 has 15 residues. CDR1 and CDR2 from the germline V gene are MDHEN and SYDVKM. Trimming at V came to 7 bases and at J to 0 bases, leaving 8 bases not matched to a gene. The CDR3 DNA reads TGTGCCAGCACAGGGAGCGGGAGAGGCTCCTACGAGCAGTACTTC. The encoded protein is CASTGSGRGSYEQYF.

CDR3 region: CASSLEGTTGELFF. CDR3 in DNA: TGTGCCAGCAGCTTAGAAGGGACAACCGGGGAGCTGTTTTTT. This sequence joins TRBV11-3 and TRBJ2-2, with D possibly TRBD1 on 6 matching bases. Germline V gene lookup returns CDR1 SGHNT and CDR2 YENEEA. The V end was cut by 0 bases, the J end by 5 bases, with 7 bases between. This CDR3 has 14 residues.

Only a few counts were recorded for this clone. The CDR3 DNA reads as TGTGCCAGCAGCTTAACTAGCGGGAGCTCCTACGAGCAGTACTTC. Protein product: CASSLTSGSSYEQYF. V is TRBV7-9 and J is TRBJ2-7; 11 positions match TRBD2. The CDR3 loop spans 15 amino acids. The junction had 0 bases not matched to a gene; V was cut back by 2 bases and J by 0 bases. The germline V gene has CDR1 SEHNR and CDR2 FQNEAQ (reference sequence).

The chain combines TRBV27 with TRBJ2-1, with 7 bases matching TRBD2. This CDR3 contains 14 residues. The V and J ends lost 4 bases and 3 bases, in that order; junction bases with no gene match: 3. Germline values: CDR1 MNHEY, CDR2 SMNVEV (reference sequence). The CDR3 loop is CASSWTRGYNEQFF. CDR3 sequence (DNA): TGTGCCAGCAGTTGGACTAGGGGCTACAATGAGCAGTTCTTC.

The chain is built from TRBV6-5 and TRBJ2-1; 12 positions agree with TRBD1. Per germline, CDR1 MNHEY and CDR2 SVGAGI. The J segment lost 8 bases and the V segment lost 5 bases, leaving 7 bases of the junction unmatched. This CDR3 is 15 amino acids long. The CDR3 DNA reads as TGTGCCAGCAGTCACGGGACAGGGGGCGAGGATGAGCAGTTCTTC. Protein: CASSHGTGGEDEQFF.

This chain connects TRBV18 to TRBJ2-7, with D possibly being TRBD1 (6 bases). The ends were cut back, 0 bases at V and 3 bases at J, with 12 bases in the middle. The CDR3 extends over 15 amino acids. Germline V gene sequence: CDR1 KGHSH, CDR2 LQKENI. The CDR3 protein is CASSPPDRRGYEQYF. In DNA, the CDR3 is TGTGCCAGCTCACCACCGGACCGCAGGGGCTACGAGCAGTACTTC.

The V gene is TRBV19, the J gene TRBJ2-3; D may be TRBD1 (6 bases). In germline, CDR1 is LNHDA, CDR2 SQIVND (reference sequence). This CDR3 region has 13 residues. V was pared by 6 bases and J by 5 bases, with 12 bases between. The CDR3 here is CASRDSRLDTQYF. As DNA, the CDR3 is TGTGCCAGTAGGGACAGCCGATTAGATACGCAGTATTTT.

The CDR3 DNA follows: TGTGCCAGCAGGGCCGCGGACAATGACTATGGCTACACCTTC. This encodes CASRAADNDYGYTF. The genes are TRBV2 and TRBJ1-2, with TRBD1 as a possible D gene (5 bases). Looked up from germline, CDR1 is SNHLY and CDR2 is FYNNEI. The CDR3 extends over 14 amino acids. V lost 6 bases, J lost 3 bases, and 14 bases lay in between.

V and J are TRBV11-3 and TRBJ2-6; D is possibly TRBD1 (5 bases). This CDR3 is built from 13 residues. CDR1 is SGHNT and CDR2 is YENEEA in the germline V gene. With 4 bases removed from V and 10 bases from J, the gap between germline ends came to 11 bases. CDR3 sequence reads: CASSYDSSNVLTF. Here the CDR3 DNA reads TGTGCCAGCAGCTACGACAGTTCGAACGTCCTGACTTTC. The full variable domain, completed using reference TRBV11-3 and TRBJ2-6, is EAGVVQSPRYKIIEKKQPVAFWCNPISGHNTLYWYLQNLGQGPELLIRYENEEAVDDSQLPKDRFSAERLKGVDSTLKIQPAELGDSAVYLCASSYDSSNVLTFGAGSRLTVL.

The chain has TRBV7-9 and TRBJ2-5, with TRBD2 identical over 8 bases. The CDR3 has 15 residues. V shed 4 bases and J 3 bases; nucleotides not matched to a gene: 7. Germline lookup yields CDR1 SEHNR and CDR2 FQNEAQ (reference sequence). The CDR3 protein is CASSWNGGAEETQYF. The CDR3 DNA reads TGTGCCAGCAGCTGGAACGGGGGGGCCGAAGAGACCCAGTACTTC. The whole variable domain, filled in from reference TRBV7-9 and TRBJ2-5, reads DTGVSQNPRHKITKRGQNVTFRCDPISEHNRLYWYRQTLGQGPEFLTYFQNEAQLEKSRLLSDRFSAERPKGSFSTLEIQRTEQGDSAMYLCASSWNGGAEETQYFGPGTRLLVL.

The chain joins TRBV9 to TRBJ2-1; 7 bases are shared with TRBD2. Germline V lookup: CDR1 SGDLS, CDR2 YYNGEE. This CDR3 region has 15 residues. The ends lost 3 bases at V and 7 bases at J; junction bases unmatched: 10. The CDR3 coding sequence is TGTGCCAGCAGCGCTACTAGCGCATTTCATAATGAGCAGTTCTTC. Translated, it gives CASSATSAFHNEQFF.

The chain uses TRBV27 and TRBJ2-1; 7 bases are shared with TRBD1. J was trimmed by 14 bases and V by 4 bases; bases with no gene match: 8. The V gene's germline CDR1 is MNHEY and CDR2 SMNVEV (reference sequence). The CDR3 is made up of 12 amino acids. CDR3 amino acids: CASSSTGNSKFF. DNA of the CDR3: TGTGCCAGCAGTTCGACAGGGAACTCGAAGTTCTTC.

The gene calls are TRBV5-6 and TRBJ1-2, with 9 bases aligning to TRBD1. J gave up 2 bases and V 4 bases, and 15 bases lay outside the gene matches. This CDR3 region has 18 residues. CDR1 is SGHDT and CDR2 is YYEEEE in the germline V gene. In DNA form, the CDR3 reads TGTGCCAGCAGCAGTACCGGGACAGGGTCCCTTGCCAACTATGGCTACACCTTC. It yields the protein CASSSTGTGSLANYGYTF. Variable domain in full (rest from reference TRBV5-6 and TRBJ1-2): DAGVTQSPTHLIKTRGQQVTLRCSPKSGHDTVSWYQQALGQGPQFIFQYYEEEERQRGNFPDRFSGHQFPNYSSELNVNALLLGDSALYLCASSSTGTGSLANYGYTFGSGTRLTVV.

As DNA, the CDR3 is TGTGCCAGCAGTCCGTCCACAGGGCCCTACGAGCAGTACTTC. Amino acid sequence: CASSPSTGPYEQYF. J is TRBJ2-7 and V is TRBV9, with D possibly matching TRBD1 (6 bases). The germline V gene encodes CDR1 SGDLS and CDR2 YYNGEE. V lost 5 bases, J lost 2 bases, and 14 bases lay in between. This CDR3 is 14 amino acids long.

The chain carries TRBV4-1 and TRBJ2-7; no firm D call. Germline CDR1 is MGHRA and CDR2 is YSYEKL. The CDR3 covers 12 residues. V was shortened by 3 bases and J by 6 bases, with 9 bases between the two germline ends. The CDR3 nucleotides read TGCGCCAGCAGCCACGTGCTCGGCGAGCAGTACTTC. Amino acids: CASSHVLGEQYF.

The J gene is TRBJ1-1, the V gene TRBV5-1; the D gene is possibly TRBD1 (6 bases). With 1 base removed from V and 1 base from J, the gap between germline ends came to 8 bases. This CDR3 comprises 14 residues. Germline V CDR1 and CDR2: SGHRS, YFSETQ. The CDR3 DNA reads as TGCGCCAGCAGCTTGAGGGGGGGGAACACTGAAGCTTTCTTT. Protein sequence: CASSLRGGNTEAFF.

The V and J genes are TRBV2 and TRBJ2-2; possible D gene TRBD1, 5 bases. The CDR3 runs 15 residues. Germline V CDR1 and CDR2: SNHLY, FYNNEI. The V end lost 1 base, the J end lost 0 bases, and 6 bases lay between the germline ends. The CDR3 DNA sequence: TGTGCCAGCAGTGAAGTGGGGCCGAACACCGGGGAGCTGTTTTTT. This encodes CASSEVGPNTGELFF.

In nucleotides, the CDR3 is TGTGCCAGCACCCGACAGATCAATCAGCCCCAGCATTTT. Its protein product is CASTRQINQPQHF. The V gene is TRBV2, the J gene TRBJ1-5, with D maybe TRBD1 (5 bases). V dropped 7 bases and J dropped 3 bases, with 10 bases sitting between them. Germline V gene sequence: CDR1 SNHLY, CDR2 FYNNEI. The CDR3 covers 13 residues.

This rearrangement joins TRBV5-8 to TRBJ2-1, with 12 bases that match TRBD2. CDR1 is SGHTS and CDR2 is YDEGEE in the germline V gene. This CDR3 has 13 residues. V lost 0 bases, J lost 15 bases, and 4 bases stayed unmatched. The CDR3 coding sequence is TGTGCCAGCAGCTTGGAGCTAGCGGGAGGGGGGTTCTTC. This gives the protein CASSLELAGGGFF.

This clone was observed once. The V call is TRBV6-5, the J call TRBJ2-7, with 7 bases identical to TRBD2. This CDR3 is 14 amino acids long. Germline-derived CDR1 and CDR2 are MNHEY and SVGAGI. Trimming at V came to 2 bases and at J to 3 bases, leaving 4 bases not matched to a gene. CDR3 in amino acids: CASSYAGGYYEQYF. The CDR3 DNA reads as TGTGCCAGCAGTTACGCCGGGGGGTACTACGAGCAGTACTTC.

This chain uses TRBV6-6 with TRBJ1-2, with 7 bases aligning to TRBD1. Germline CDR1 reads MNHNY; CDR2 reads SVGAGI (reference sequence). This CDR3 has 15 amino acids. After removal of 6 bases from V and 8 bases from J, the junction contained 15 bases not matched to a gene. The CDR3 loop reads CASRPGRGGVGGYTF. The CDR3 nucleotides are TGTGCCAGCAGGCCTGGGAGAGGGGGCGTCGGGGGCTACACCTTC.

This sequence joins TRBV19 and TRBJ2-2, with TRBD1 identical over 8 bases. The CDR3 has 13 residues. CDR1 is LNHDA and CDR2 is SQIVND in the germline V gene (reference sequence). V shed 3 bases, J shed 8 bases, and the junction held 2 bases outside the gene matches. The CDR3 loop is CASSMDRAGELFF. The CDR3 DNA is TGTGCCAGTAGTATGGACAGGGCTGGGGAGCTGTTTTTT.

On this clone: One end of the junction is discordant with germline, which a read error may explain. The J gene is TRBJ2-1, the V gene TRBV6-5, with D tentatively TRBD2 (5 bases). Germline V gene data show CDR1 as MNHEY and CDR2 as SVGAGI. This CDR3 is 14 amino acids long. DNA for the CDR3: TGTGCCAGCACCCCCCCTGGGAAGCGGTCCACCCAAGTCTTC. It specifies CASTPPGKRSTQVF.

This clone was counted once. The genes are TRBV5-4 and TRBJ2-1; 7 positions match TRBD2. The CDR3 sequence is 16 residues long. The trim removed 3 bases at V and 8 bases at J, leaving 14 bases unmatched. The V gene's germline CDR1 is SGHNT and CDR2 YYREEE (reference sequence). As DNA, the CDR3 is TGTGCCAGCAGCTCCTCGGAGCGGGGAGGTTCGGATGAGCAGTTCTTC. It translates to CASSSSERGGSDEQFF. Filled out from reference TRBV5-4 and TRBJ2-1, the complete variable domain reads ETGVTQSPTHLIKTRGQQVTLRCSSQSGHNTVSWYQQALGQGPQFIFQYYREEENGRGNFPPRFSGLQFPNYSSELNVNALELDDSALYLCASSSSERGGSDEQFFGPGTRLTVL.

The rearrangement links TRBV10-3 to TRBJ2-2, with D maybe TRBD2 (6 bases). CDR1 is ENHRY, CDR2 SYGVKD, per germline. This CDR3 is 14 amino acids long. V gave up 6 bases and J gave up 5 bases, with 13 bases separating them. The CDR3 sequence: CAIRRVGGTGELFF. Here the CDR3 DNA reads TGTGCCATCAGGAGGGTCGGGGGTACCGGGGAGCTGTTTTTT.

The rearrangement uses TRBV7-8 and TRBJ2-5; 8 bases fit TRBD1. The DNA end lines up better with TRBJ2-7; the J call may be wrong. The germline gives CDR1 SGHVS, CDR2 FQNEAQ. The CDR3 runs 16 residues. CDR3 coding DNA: TGTGCCAGCAGCCCCCTCGACAGGGGTGAGAGCTACGAGCAGTACTTC. It translates to CASSPLDRGESYEQYF.

The V and J genes are TRBV14 and TRBJ1-2, with TRBD1 as a possible D gene (6 bases). This CDR3 comprises 13 residues. V was clipped by 3 bases and J by 8 bases, with 13 bases between them. Per germline, CDR1 SGHDN and CDR2 FVKESK. The CDR3 sequence is CASSQRQASGYTF. The CDR3 DNA reads TGTGCCAGCAGCCAGAGACAGGCGAGCGGCTACACCTTC.

This sequence joins TRBV6-4 and TRBJ1-6; possible D gene TRBD1, 5 bases. Trimming took off 2 bases at V and 0 bases at J, with 17 bases between the two ends. CDR3 length: 19 residues. Germline values: CDR1 MRHNA, CDR2 SNTAGT. The DNA for the CDR3 is TGTGCCAGCAGTGACGACAGTTCTACCGTAAGCTCCTATAATTCACCCCTCCACTTT. Protein sequence: CASSDDSSTVSSYNSPLHF.

The chain couples TRBV7-6 to TRBJ2-3; no definite D call. The CDR3 consists of 12 residues. With 5 bases removed from V and 2 bases from J, the gap between germline ends came to 5 bases. Germline CDR1 reads SGHVS; CDR2 reads FNYEAQ. CDR3: CASSPSTDTQYF. The CDR3 DNA is TGTGCCAGCAGCCCGTCCACAGATACGCAGTATTTT.

The chain links TRBV6-5 to TRBJ2-2; D is perhaps TRBD1 (6 bases). Looked up from germline, CDR1 is MNHEY and CDR2 is SVGAGI. Trimming took 6 bases from V and 3 from J, leaving 11 bases between them. CDR3 length equals 14 residues. CDR3: CASRQGEHTGELFF. The CDR3 nucleotides are TGTGCCAGCAGACAGGGCGAGCACACCGGGGAGCTGTTTTTT.